Included here is one TCR beta chain sequence, with context. The antigen remains unidentified. Its ends do not fully match the called genes, so a read error is possible. A minimum of 5.5 micrograms of total RNA was extracted per sample. A second about 7 to 11 cycle PCR used barcoded and J-beta primers. TCRdb reprocessed the 5' RACE reads via MiXCR and lists one record per CDR3 protein. Found here are roughly 800,000 distinct CDR3 sequences, nearly 60% of them singletons; the top ten hold roughly 20%. This sample is part of a study of blood T cells in healthy people across ages. Study findings and constraints: One million T cells yielded diversity estimates that were considered underestimates. More naive CD4+ cells and higher diversity were found in long-lived than in aged donors.

The CDR3 spans 17 residues. Germline CDR1 and CDR2: SGHRS and YFSETQ. Sequenced: blood. This chain uses TRBV5-1 with TRBJ2-1; 15 bases line up with TRBD2. This clonotype originated in a man aged 30 to 39 in good health. CDR3 coding DNA: TGCGCCAGCAGCTTTAGGACTAGCGGGAGGGGATGGAATGAGCAGTTGTTC. Protein product: CASSFRTSGRGWNEQLF.